This T cell receptor beta chain was sequenced during a study of T cells after posttransplantation cyclophosphamide. Busulfan-fludarabine conditioning, marrow transplant, and cyclophosphamide on days +3 and +4 were administered. Trimming cost V 6 bases and J 7 bases; bases outside gene matches: 6. Germline V gene sequence: CDR1 MNHNS, CDR2 SASEGT. This CDR3 spans 14 amino acids. With regard to this clone: Its antigen is currently unknown.

TCRdb's copy holds only in-frame clones and misses some; the assay was immunoSEQ multiplex PCR. The sample includes 30,000 to 45,000 clones, approximately 78% seen only once; the top ten take roughly 8.1%. Points from the study as a whole: Later blood repertoires were often dominated by clones from the donor CD8+ memory compartment. TRB clonality was highly associated with recipient CMV seropositivity and reactivation. Tissue-infiltrating T cells from skin or gut overlapped little with blood T cells.

This TCR was sampled from a female patient aged 40-50 years who received an allogeneic stem cell transplant from a related donor, was CMV-positive, and had no GVHD. Some T cells may be the graft donor's. The input for sequencing was CD4+ T cells sorted from blood, taken around 2,000 days after a stem cell transplant with posttransplant cyclophosphamide. The V and J genes are TRBV6-1 and TRBJ1-6, with 7 positions matching TRBD1. CDR3 region: CASRPDRVNSPLHF. CDR3 sequence (DNA): TGTGCCAGCAGGCCCGACAGGGTGAATTCACCCCTCCACTTT.